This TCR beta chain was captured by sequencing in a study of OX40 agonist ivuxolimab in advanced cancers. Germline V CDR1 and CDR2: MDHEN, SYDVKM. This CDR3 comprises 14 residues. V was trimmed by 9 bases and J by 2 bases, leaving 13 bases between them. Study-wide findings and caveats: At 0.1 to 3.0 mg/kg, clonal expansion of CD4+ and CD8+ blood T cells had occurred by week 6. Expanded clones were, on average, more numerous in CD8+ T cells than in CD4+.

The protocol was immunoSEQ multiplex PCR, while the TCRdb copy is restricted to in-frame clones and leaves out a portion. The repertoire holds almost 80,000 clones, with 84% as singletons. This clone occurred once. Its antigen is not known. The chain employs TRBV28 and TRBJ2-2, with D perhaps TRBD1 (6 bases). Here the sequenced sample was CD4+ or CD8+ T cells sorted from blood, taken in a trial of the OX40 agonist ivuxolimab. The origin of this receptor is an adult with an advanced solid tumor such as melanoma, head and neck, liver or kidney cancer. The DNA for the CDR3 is TGTGCCAGTTTCGACAGGTCTAACACCGGGGAGCTGTTTTTT. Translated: CASFDRSNTGELFF.